One TCR beta chain is described in this entry. Time point here: persistent/refractory GD, antithyroid drugs over 5 years with positive TRAb. TCR sequences were obtained from RNA taken from PBMCs. This specimen comes from a study of regulatory T cells in long-lasting Graves disease. Assembly of TCR beta libraries relied on iRepertoire HTBI primers together with Arm-PCR of CDR3 regions. One entry per CDR3 protein, called by TCRdb with MiXCR from the multiplex PCR reads. The data contain a few hundred thousand distinct CDR3 sequences, 21% of them singletons. Germline V CDR1 and CDR2: SGHNT, YYREEE (reference sequence). The V and J ends lost 0 bases and 0 bases, in that order; junction bases with no gene match: 6. This CDR3 region has 16 residues.

This receptor was identified in a female donor with Graves disease. Specimen: peripheral blood mononuclear cells (PBMCs), collected when the disease was refractory, from a patient treated with antithyroid drugs. The chain recombines TRBV5-4 with TRBJ2-7, with 7 bases that match TRBD2. CDR3 in amino acids: CASSLARSGASYEQYF. CDR3 nucleotide sequence: TGTGCCAGCAGCTTGGCTCGGAGCGGGGCCTCCTACGAGCAGTACTTC.